This section outlines one T cell receptor (beta chain) sequence together with its context. The data are from a study of blood T cell repertoires in COVID-19. CDR1 is MNHEY and CDR2 is SVGAGI in the germline V gene. This CDR3 has 16 residues. V lost 4 bases to trimming and J lost 6 bases; unmatched junction nucleotides: 13. Produced via immunoSEQ multiplex PCR; TCRdb's table is partial and in-frame only. The sample lists nearly 50,000 clones, approximately 84% seen once, with about 3% in the top ten. This receptor was identified in a woman aged 80 or over with COVID-19, enrolled during active disease. J is TRBJ2-7 and V is TRBV6-5, with 9 bases aligning to TRBD1. Sequences were obtained from peripheral blood. CDR3 in DNA: TGTGCCAGCAGTTCGACTACCGGGACAGGGTATGGCGAGCAGTACTTC. Protein product: CASSSTTGTGYGEQYF.